A selection of T cell receptor beta chains follows, all from one sample in a study of cytomegalovirus exposure and HLA in healthy donors. Clones were sequenced by immunoSEQ multiplex PCR, and TCRdb holds only the in-frame ones, with some missing. Of roughly 61,000 clones detected, more than 80% appear once; the ten largest clones hold around 1.5%. Specimen: PBMCs. These receptors all stem from a man under 40 in good health and CMV-seropositive. Both conserved end residues are part of each CDR3. D genes are given only for firm matches. Part of the rows lack a size; the others show once, few, many or a class for expanded clones.

TRBV27	NA	TRBJ2-2	NA	CASSLVDRTGELFF	TGTGCCAGCAGTTTAGTAGATAGAACCGGGGAGCTGTTTTTT
TRBV27	NA	TRBJ1-3	few	CASSLFQGFPSSGNTIYF	TGTGCCAGCAGTTTATTTCAGGGGTTCCCCAGCTCTGGAAACACCATATATTTT
TRBV5-1	NA	TRBJ1-6	NA	CASSLEAADNSPLHF	TGCGCCAGCAGCTTGGAGGCGGCCGATAATTCACCCCTCCACTTT
TRBV18	NA	TRBJ2-1	NA	CASSPRTGFAINEQFF	TGTGCCAGCTCACCACGAACGGGGTTTGCTATCAATGAGCAGTTCTTC
TRBV11-3	TRBD1	TRBJ1-3	NA	CASSSGQGRRSGNTIYF	TGTGCCAGCAGCTCAGGACAGGGGCGACGCTCTGGAAACACCATATATTTT
TRBV19	TRBD2	TRBJ2-1	NA	CASSPTSESYNEQFF	TGTGCCAGTAGCCCGACTAGCGAGTCCTACAATGAGCAGTTCTTC
TRBV5-1	NA	TRBJ2-2	NA	CASSLRGDTGELFF	TGCGCCAGCAGCTTGAGGGGTGACACCGGGGAGCTGTTTTTT
TRBV9	NA	TRBJ2-3	few	CASSVDGGSGDTQYF	TGTGCCAGCAGCGTAGACGGTGGGAGCGGGGATACGCAGTATTTT
TRBV5-3	TRBD2	TRBJ2-5	once	CALTVAGGNLTGETQYF	TGTGCCCTCACCGTAGCGGGAGGGAATTTAACGGGCGAGACCCAGTACTTC
TRBV11-1	NA	TRBJ1-1	few	CASSHKRNTEAFF	TGTGCCAGCAGCCATAAGAGGAACACTGAAGCTTTCTTT
TRBV15	NA	TRBJ1-4	NA	CATSSGRGSTNEKLFF	TGTGCCACCAGCAGTGGCAGGGGTTCAACTAATGAAAAACTGTTTTTT
TRBV5-4	TRBD1	TRBJ2-5	NA	CASSRGQGEETQYF	TGTGCCAGCAGCCGAGGACAGGGGGAAGAGACCCAGTACTTC
TRBV5-4	TRBD2	TRBJ2-1	NA	CASSLGSGGESEQFF	TGTGCCAGCAGCTTGGGAAGCGGGGGGGAGAGTGAGCAGTTCTTC
TRBV6-5	NA	TRBJ2-2	NA	CASSQDRNTGELFF	TGTGCCAGCAGTCAGGACAGGAACACCGGGGAGCTGTTTTTT
TRBV5-4	TRBD1	TRBJ1-2	NA	CASSPLPGGLGGYTF	TGTGCCAGCAGCCCACTGCCAGGGGGTTTAGGTGGCTACACCTTC
TRBV6-5	NA	TRBJ1-4	NA	CASVSLSGPGEKLFF	TGTGCCAGCGTCTCTCTCTCAGGGCCGGGTGAAAAACTGTTTTTT
TRBV6-1	NA	TRBJ1-1	NA	CASSGRGGFTEAFF	TGTGCCAGCAGTGGAAGGGGGGGGTTTACTGAAGCTTTCTTT
TRBV30	NA	TRBJ2-2	once	CAWSVPSPEGSTGELFF	TGTGCCTGGAGTGTACCCTCTCCGGAAGGGAGCACCGGGGAGCTGTTTTTT
TRBV4-2	NA	TRBJ2-2	NA	CASSQESSANTGELFF	TGTGCCAGCAGCCAAGAGTCTAGCGCTAACACCGGGGAGCTGTTTTTT
TRBV2	TRBD2	TRBJ2-3	once	CASNVEREGTDTQYF	TGTGCCAGCAACGTAGAGCGGGAGGGGACAGATACGCAGTATTTT
TRBV6-5	TRBD2	TRBJ2-5	NA	CASSYRSGRAGETQYF	TGTGCCAGCAGTTACCGCAGCGGGAGGGCCGGGGAGACCCAGTACTTC
TRBV5-5	NA	TRBJ1-2	NA	CASRAQQGFAWSYTF	TGTGCCAGCAGGGCACAACAGGGATTCGCCTGGAGCTACACCTTC
TRBV9	NA	TRBJ1-2	few	CASSVGMGLDGYTF	TGTGCCAGCAGCGTAGGGATGGGGCTGGATGGCTACACCTTC
TRBV6-6	TRBD2	TRBJ2-7	NA	CASSYVGTSGSYEQYF	TGTGCCAGCAGTTACGTTGGGACTAGCGGGAGCTACGAGCAGTACTTC
TRBV27	NA	TRBJ1-1	NA	CASRGGLMNTEAFF	TGTGCCAGCAGGGGGGGATTAATGAACACTGAAGCTTTCTTT
TRBV7-3	NA	TRBJ1-1	NA	CASSLARCYEAFF	TGTGCCAGCAGCTTAGCCCGTTGCTACGAAGCTTTCTTT
TRBV25-1	TRBD1	TRBJ1-1	few	CASSAPTGDTEAFF	TGTGCCAGCAGTGCACCGACAGGGGACACTGAAGCTTTCTTT
TRBV9	NA	TRBJ1-1	NA	CASSVDTANTEAFF	TGTGCCAGCAGCGTAGACACAGCAAACACTGAAGCTTTCTTT
TRBV15	NA	TRBJ2-7	NA	CATSRDVAYEQYF	TGTGCCACCAGCAGAGATGTCGCCTACGAGCAGTACTTC
TRBV11-3	TRBD2	TRBJ2-2	NA	CASSDGTSGRFGTGELFF	TGTGCCAGCAGCGATGGGACTAGCGGGAGGTTTGGCACCGGGGAGCTGTTTTTT
TRBV19	TRBD1	TRBJ2-5	NA	CASSITGGAQTQYF	TGTGCCAGTAGTATTACAGGGGGCGCACAGACCCAGTACTTC
TRBV5-8	TRBD2	TRBJ2-1	NA	CASSFSLAAADEQFF	TGTGCCAGCAGCTTTAGTCTAGCGGCTGCGGATGAGCAGTTCTTC
TRBV18	NA	TRBJ1-6	once	CASSPADSPLHF	TGTGCCAGCTCCCCAGCGGATTCACCCCTCCACTTT
TRBV7-8	TRBD1	TRBJ1-1	NA	CASSPRQGTNTEAFF	TGTGCCAGCAGCCCCCGACAGGGAACGAACACTGAAGCTTTCTTT
TRBV5-5	NA	TRBJ2-3	NA	CASSFLPPTTSRTDTQYF	TGTGCCAGCAGCTTTCTACCGCCCACGACAAGCCGCACAGATACGCAGTATTTT
TRBV4-1	NA	TRBJ1-1	few	CASSQDAENTEAFF	TGCGCCAGCAGCCAAGATGCAGAGAACACTGAAGCTTTCTTT
TRBV6-1	TRBD1	TRBJ2-7	NA	CASSEVGTGSYEQYF	TGTGCCAGCAGTGAAGTTGGGACAGGTTCCTACGAGCAGTACTTC
TRBV7-9	TRBD1	TRBJ1-5	NA	CASSLAVNTGGDQPQHF	TGTGCCAGCAGCTTAGCGGTCAATACAGGGGGGGATCAGCCCCAGCATTTT
TRBV9	TRBD1	TRBJ2-1	once	CASSAGTDYYNEQFF	TGTGCCAGCAGCGCCGGGACAGATTACTACAATGAGCAGTTCTTC
TRBV11-2	NA	TRBJ2-2	NA	CASSLDRSTGELFF	TGCGCCAGCAGCCTTGACAGAAGCACCGGGGAGCTGTTTTTT
TRBV5-1	TRBD1	TRBJ1-2	NA	CASSWGTEDGYTF	TGCGCCAGCAGCTGGGGGACAGAGGATGGCTACACCTTC
TRBV28	NA	TRBJ1-1	NA	CASSSGDWTEAFF	TGTGCCAGCAGCTCAGGAGATTGGACTGAAGCCTTCTTT
TRBV29-1	NA	TRBJ2-3	NA	CSVGRQEYTDTQYF	TGCAGCGTAGGGAGACAGGAGTACACAGATACGCAGTATTTT
TRBV9	NA	TRBJ2-1	NA	CASSVAPTGVIGEQFF	TGTGCCAGCAGCGTAGCACCCACGGGAGTGATCGGTGAGCAGTTCTTC
TRBV9	TRBD2	TRBJ2-2	once	CASSVGRLALRNTGELFF	TGTGCCAGCAGCGTTGGAAGACTAGCCCTCCGAAACACCGGGGAGCTGTTTTTT
TRBV18	NA	TRBJ2-1	NA	CASSPNGDGEQFF	TGTGCCAGCTCACCGAACGGGGATGGTGAGCAGTTCTTC
TRBV7-9	TRBD1	TRBJ1-6	NA	CASRPGQGGNSPLHF	TGTGCCAGCAGGCCGGGACAGGGTGGTAATTCACCCCTCCACTTT
TRBV7-2	TRBD2	TRBJ2-7	NA	CASNLVAGGTYEQYF	TGTGCCAGCAACTTAGTAGCGGGAGGCACCTACGAGCAGTACTTC
TRBV4-3	TRBD2	TRBJ2-2	NA	CASSQGTSGGLGELFF	TGCGCCAGCAGCCAAGGGACTAGCGGGGGACTCGGGGAGCTGTTTTTT
TRBV9	NA	TRBJ1-1	once	CASSGGVGSTEAFF	TGTGCCAGCAGCGGAGGCGTGGGGAGCACTGAAGCTTTCTTT
TRBV2	TRBD1	TRBJ2-1	NA	CASSADRDLTYNEQFF	TGTGCCAGCAGTGCGGACAGGGACCTTACCTACAATGAGCAGTTCTTC
TRBV9	TRBD2	TRBJ2-2	NA	CASSPQGSGRGTGELFF	TGTGCCAGCAGTCCCCAGGGTAGCGGGAGAGGTACCGGGGAGCTGTTTTTT
TRBV7-6	NA	TRBJ2-3	NA	CASSLAPAVLSSTDTQYF	TGTGCCAGCAGCTTAGCACCAGCGGTTCTATCTAGCACAGATACGCAGTATTTT
TRBV7-2	NA	TRBJ1-1	NA	CASSASGRGTEAFF	TGTGCCAGCAGCGCTAGTGGGCGGGGCACTGAAGCTTTCTTT
TRBV5-1	TRBD1	TRBJ1-1	NA	CASRLRTGVNTEAFF	TGCGCCAGCAGACTTAGAACAGGGGTGAACACTGAAGCTTTCTTT